This TCR beta chain was obtained from a study of shared clonotypes between healthy human individuals. Study results and caveats: Sequencing of the sorted subsets was shown by rarefaction to be incomplete despite large depth. How much donors shared clonotypes was expected to be affected by sequencing depth. Naive CD4 clonotypes overlapped across a few donors at roughly 5%.

Both subsets, CD45RA+ naive and CD45RA-negative memory, were split from the CD4+ cells. Concerning this clone: Its antigen is not known.

The method was immunoSEQ multiplex PCR; TCRdb's version includes in-frame clones alone and lacks a portion of them. The top ten hold 0.4% to 0.45% of the sample, which has over 1.5 million clones, around 98% seen once. The germline gives CDR1 WNHNN, CDR2 SYGVQD (reference sequence). There are 15 residues in the CDR3. After removal of 4 bases from V and 2 bases from J, the junction contained 5 bases not matched to a gene. The TCR originated in a man aged 30 to 39 in good health. The chain employs TRBV10-1 and TRBJ2-1; 7 bases align to TRBD2. Input material: naive CD4+ T cells sorted from blood. The subset is: CD45RA+ positively selected. The CDR3 sequence is CASSVTSAPYNEQFF. DNA of the CDR3: TGCGCCAGCAGTGTAACTAGCGCACCCTACAATGAGCAGTTCTTC.